This T cell receptor beta chain derives from a study of early T cells in non-severe SARS-CoV-2 infection. Study summary: It was bulk RNA from unsorted whole blood that was sequenced, and the chains were unpaired.

The library protocol tagged individual cDNA molecules with unique molecular identifiers. Each CDR3 protein gets one entry after TCRdb re-called the 5' RACE reads with MiXCR. This table holds around 70,000 distinct CDR3 sequences, 9% to 10% found once. V gave up 6 bases and J gave up 2 bases, with 14 bases separating them. Germline lookup yields CDR1 KGHDR and CDR2 SFDVKD. The CDR3 runs to 15 residues. This clonotype occurred a few times. The specimen comprised whole blood, sampled at baseline. V usage is TRBV24-1 and J usage is TRBJ2-3; TRBD1 is a possible D gene (6 bases). This clonotype was obtained from an adult who was a healthcare worker with PCR-confirmed SARS-CoV-2 infection or an uninfected control (not recorded which). The CDR3 nucleotides are TGTGCCACCAGTTTAACAGGGAGACTCACAGATACGCAGTATTTT. This encodes CATSLTGRLTDTQYF.